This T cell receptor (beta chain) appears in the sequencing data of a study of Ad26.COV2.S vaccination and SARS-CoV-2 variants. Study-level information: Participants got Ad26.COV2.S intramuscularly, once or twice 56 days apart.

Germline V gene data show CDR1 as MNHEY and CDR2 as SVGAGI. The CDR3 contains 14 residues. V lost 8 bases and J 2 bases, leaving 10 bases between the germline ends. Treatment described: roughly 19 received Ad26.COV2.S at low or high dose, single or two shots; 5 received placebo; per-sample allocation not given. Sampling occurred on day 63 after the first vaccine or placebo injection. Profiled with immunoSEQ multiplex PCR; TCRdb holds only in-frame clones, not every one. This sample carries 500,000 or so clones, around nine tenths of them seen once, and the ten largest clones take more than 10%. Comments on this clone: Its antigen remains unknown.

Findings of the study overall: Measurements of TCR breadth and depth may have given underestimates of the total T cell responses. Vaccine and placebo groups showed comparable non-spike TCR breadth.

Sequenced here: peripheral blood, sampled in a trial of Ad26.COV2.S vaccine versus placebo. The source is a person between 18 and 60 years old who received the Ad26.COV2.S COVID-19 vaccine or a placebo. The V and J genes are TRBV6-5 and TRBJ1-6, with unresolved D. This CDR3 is CASRPGPYNSPLHF. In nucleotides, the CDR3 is TGTGCCAGCCGTCCGGGTCCCTATAATTCACCCCTCCACTTT.